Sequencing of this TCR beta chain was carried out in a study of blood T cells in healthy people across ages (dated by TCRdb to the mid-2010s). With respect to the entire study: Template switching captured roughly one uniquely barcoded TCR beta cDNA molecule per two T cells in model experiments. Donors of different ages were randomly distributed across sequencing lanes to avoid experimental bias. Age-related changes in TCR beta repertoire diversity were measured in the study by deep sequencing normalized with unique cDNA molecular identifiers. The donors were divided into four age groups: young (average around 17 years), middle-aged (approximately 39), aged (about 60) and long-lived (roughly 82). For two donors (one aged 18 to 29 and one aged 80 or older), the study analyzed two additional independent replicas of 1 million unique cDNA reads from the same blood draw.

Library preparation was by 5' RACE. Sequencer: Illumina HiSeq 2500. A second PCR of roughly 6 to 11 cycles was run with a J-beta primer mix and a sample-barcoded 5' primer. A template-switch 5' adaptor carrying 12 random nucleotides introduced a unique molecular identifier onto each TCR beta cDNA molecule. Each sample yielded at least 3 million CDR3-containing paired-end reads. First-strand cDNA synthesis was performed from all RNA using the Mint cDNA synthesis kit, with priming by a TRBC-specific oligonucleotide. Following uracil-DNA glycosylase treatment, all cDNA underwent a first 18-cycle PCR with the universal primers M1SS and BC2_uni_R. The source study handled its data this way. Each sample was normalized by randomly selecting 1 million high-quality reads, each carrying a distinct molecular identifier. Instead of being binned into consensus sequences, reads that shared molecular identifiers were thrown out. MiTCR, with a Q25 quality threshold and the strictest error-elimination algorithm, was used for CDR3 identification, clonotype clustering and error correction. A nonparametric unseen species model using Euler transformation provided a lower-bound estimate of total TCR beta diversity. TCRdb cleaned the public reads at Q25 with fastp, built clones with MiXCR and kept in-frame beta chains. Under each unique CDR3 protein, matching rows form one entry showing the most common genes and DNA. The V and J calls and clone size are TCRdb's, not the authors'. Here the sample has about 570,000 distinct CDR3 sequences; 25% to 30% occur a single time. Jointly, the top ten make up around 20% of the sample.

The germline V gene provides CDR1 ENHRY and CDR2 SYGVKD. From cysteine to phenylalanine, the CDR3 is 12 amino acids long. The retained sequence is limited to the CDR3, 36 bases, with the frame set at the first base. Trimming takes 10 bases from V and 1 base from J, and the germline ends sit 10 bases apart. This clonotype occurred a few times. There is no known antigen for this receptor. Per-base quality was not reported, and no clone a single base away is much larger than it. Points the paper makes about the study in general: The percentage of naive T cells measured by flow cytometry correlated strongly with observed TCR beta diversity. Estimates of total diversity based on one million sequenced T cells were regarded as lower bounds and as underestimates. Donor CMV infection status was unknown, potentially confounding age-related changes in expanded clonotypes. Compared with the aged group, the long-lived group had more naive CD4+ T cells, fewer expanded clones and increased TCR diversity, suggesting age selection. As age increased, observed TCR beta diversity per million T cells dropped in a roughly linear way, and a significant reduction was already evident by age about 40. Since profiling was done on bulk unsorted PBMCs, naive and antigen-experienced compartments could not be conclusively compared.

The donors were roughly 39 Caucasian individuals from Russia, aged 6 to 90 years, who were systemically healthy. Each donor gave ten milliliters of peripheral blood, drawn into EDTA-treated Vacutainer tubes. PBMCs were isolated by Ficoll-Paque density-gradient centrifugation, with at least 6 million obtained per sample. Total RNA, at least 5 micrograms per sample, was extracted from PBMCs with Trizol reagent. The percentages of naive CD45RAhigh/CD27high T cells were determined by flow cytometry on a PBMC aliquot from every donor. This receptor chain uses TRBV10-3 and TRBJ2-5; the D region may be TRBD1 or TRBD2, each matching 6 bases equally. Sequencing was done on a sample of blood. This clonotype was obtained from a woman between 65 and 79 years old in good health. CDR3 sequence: CATSGAQETQYF. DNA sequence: TGTGCCACCTCGGGGGCCCAAGAGACCCAGTACTTC.